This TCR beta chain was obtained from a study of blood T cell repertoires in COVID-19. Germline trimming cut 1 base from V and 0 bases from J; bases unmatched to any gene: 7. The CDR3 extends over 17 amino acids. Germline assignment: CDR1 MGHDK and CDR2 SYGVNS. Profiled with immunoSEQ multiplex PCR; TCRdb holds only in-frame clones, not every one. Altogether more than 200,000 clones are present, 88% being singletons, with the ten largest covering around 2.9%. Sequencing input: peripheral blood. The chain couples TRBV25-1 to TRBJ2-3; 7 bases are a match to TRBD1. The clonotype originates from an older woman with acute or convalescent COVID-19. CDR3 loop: CASSEFGTAASTDTQYF. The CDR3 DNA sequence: TGTGCCAGCAGTGAATTCGGGACAGCGGCAAGCACAGATACGCAGTATTTT. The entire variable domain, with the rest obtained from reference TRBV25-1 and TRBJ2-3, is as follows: EADIYQTPRYLVIGTGKKITLECSQTMGHDKMYWYQQDPGMELHLIHYSYGVNSTEKGDLSSESTVSRIRTEHFPLTLESARPSHTSQYLCASSEFGTAASTDTQYFGPGTRLTVL.